A selection of T cell receptor beta chains follows, all from one sample in a study of human T cells and chemical hapten exposure. TCRdb reprocessed the reads via MiXCR and lists one record per CDR3 protein. The data contain about 120,000 distinct CDR3 sequences, around 9% of them seen just once; the ten biggest clones take up roughly 1.3%. Sequencing was carried out using whole blood. These receptors all come from a human donor in good health. Some clones in this sample may be carry-over from other donors' samples. Each CDR3 is given without its conserved first and last residue. Fields, in order: D gene, clone size, V gene, J gene, CDR3 protein. The D gene is left open where the match is weak. For some rows the clone size is stated as once, few or many, or as a class when expanded; others skip it.

d_gene: NA; abundance: many; v_gene: TRBV5-6; j_gene: TRBJ1-3; CDR3aa: ASSFGTRGNTIY
d_gene: NA; abundance: few; v_gene: TRBV7-9; j_gene: TRBJ2-3; CDR3aa: ASSLWITQFTDTQY
d_gene: TRBD2; abundance: NA; v_gene: TRBV4-1; j_gene: TRBJ2-1; CDR3aa: ASSRGGDLYNEQF
d_gene: NA; abundance: many; v_gene: TRBV27; j_gene: TRBJ1-4; CDR3aa: ASSLLVSEKLF
d_gene: NA; abundance: many; v_gene: TRBV4-2; j_gene: TRBJ1-5; CDR3aa: ASSQDSDTDQPQH
d_gene: NA; abundance: NA; v_gene: TRBV7-2; j_gene: TRBJ2-3; CDR3aa: ASSFYRSSGTDTQY
d_gene: NA; abundance: NA; v_gene: TRBV11-2; j_gene: TRBJ1-3; CDR3aa: ASSAHLRTGNTIY
d_gene: TRBD1; abundance: many; v_gene: TRBV7-8; j_gene: TRBJ1-2; CDR3aa: ASSLRNRGWGYGYT
d_gene: NA; abundance: few; v_gene: TRBV5-6; j_gene: TRBJ2-4; CDR3aa: ASSVGPKNIQY
d_gene: NA; abundance: few; v_gene: TRBV7-2; j_gene: TRBJ2-3; CDR3aa: ASSFVSTDTQY
d_gene: NA; abundance: many; v_gene: TRBV12-3/TRBV12-4; j_gene: TRBJ2-5; CDR3aa: ASRSGHKQETQY
d_gene: NA; abundance: many; v_gene: TRBV25-1; j_gene: TRBJ1-2; CDR3aa: ASSEYGTGYT
d_gene: NA; abundance: many; v_gene: TRBV25-1; j_gene: TRBJ2-6; CDR3aa: ASSDMGSGANVLT
d_gene: TRBD2; abundance: few; v_gene: TRBV2; j_gene: TRBJ2-7; CDR3aa: ASSELGGEDEQY
d_gene: NA; abundance: NA; v_gene: TRBV19; j_gene: TRBJ2-3; CDR3aa: ASRSNLRTDTQY
d_gene: TRBD2; abundance: NA; v_gene: TRBV5-6; j_gene: TRBJ2-1; CDR3aa: ASRSWGGNEQF
d_gene: NA; abundance: few; v_gene: TRBV7-9; j_gene: TRBJ2-5; CDR3aa: ASSLNEGGETQY
d_gene: TRBD1; abundance: many; v_gene: TRBV12-3/TRBV12-4; j_gene: TRBJ2-7; CDR3aa: ASNQGVNYEQY
d_gene: TRBD2; abundance: NA; v_gene: TRBV4-2; j_gene: TRBJ2-1; CDR3aa: ASSQEWGGGYNEQF
d_gene: NA; abundance: many; v_gene: TRBV6-6; j_gene: TRBJ1-1; CDR3aa: ASSYDEGPRQAF
d_gene: TRBD1; abundance: few; v_gene: TRBV10-2; j_gene: TRBJ1-1; CDR3aa: ASSEGQENTEAF
d_gene: NA; abundance: NA; v_gene: TRBV13; j_gene: TRBJ2-1; CDR3aa: ASSCSQERNEQF
d_gene: TRBD1; abundance: few; v_gene: TRBV7-8; j_gene: TRBJ2-3; CDR3aa: ASSLDRVATDTQY
d_gene: NA; abundance: many; v_gene: TRBV12-3/TRBV12-4; j_gene: TRBJ2-1; CDR3aa: ASSSDPNEQF
d_gene: NA; abundance: NA; v_gene: TRBV4-2; j_gene: TRBJ1-3; CDR3aa: ASSQEQGVSLRDTIY
d_gene: NA; abundance: many; v_gene: TRBV7-2; j_gene: TRBJ1-6; CDR3aa: ASSGQAYNSPLH
d_gene: NA; abundance: few; v_gene: TRBV15; j_gene: TRBJ1-3; CDR3aa: ATSRDGREPGNTIY
d_gene: NA; abundance: few; v_gene: TRBV6-6; j_gene: TRBJ2-1; CDR3aa: ASSETLSGEQF
d_gene: NA; abundance: NA; v_gene: TRBV3-1; j_gene: TRBJ2-2; CDR3aa: ASSPRRSGVNTGELF
d_gene: NA; abundance: few; v_gene: TRBV5-1; j_gene: TRBJ1-1; CDR3aa: ASSLIRDTEAF
d_gene: TRBD1; abundance: many; v_gene: TRBV6-1; j_gene: TRBJ1-1; CDR3aa: ASSPGTGVTEAF
d_gene: NA; abundance: few; v_gene: TRBV13; j_gene: TRBJ2-7; CDR3aa: ASSRGGREQY
d_gene: NA; abundance: NA; v_gene: TRBV4-1; j_gene: TRBJ2-7; CDR3aa: ASSQEELAPQPYEQY
d_gene: TRBD2; abundance: few; v_gene: TRBV6-6; j_gene: TRBJ2-5; CDR3aa: ASSSAGAQETQY
d_gene: TRBD1; abundance: few; v_gene: TRBV6-5; j_gene: TRBJ2-7; CDR3aa: ASSYSGTGVDEQY
d_gene: TRBD1; abundance: many; v_gene: TRBV6-5; j_gene: TRBJ1-1; CDR3aa: ASQTGSSEAF
d_gene: NA; abundance: NA; v_gene: TRBV4-3; j_gene: TRBJ1-1; CDR3aa: ASSAGRDRYTEAF
d_gene: TRBD1; abundance: many; v_gene: TRBV29-1; j_gene: TRBJ1-1; CDR3aa: SVETGDMDTEAF
d_gene: NA; abundance: NA; v_gene: TRBV5-1; j_gene: TRBJ2-7; CDR3aa: ASSPKRDRLSYEQY
d_gene: NA; abundance: many; v_gene: TRBV4-2; j_gene: TRBJ2-3; CDR3aa: ASSTTGSTDTQY
d_gene: NA; abundance: many; v_gene: TRBV20-1; j_gene: TRBJ2-5; CDR3aa: SARDLGVETQY
d_gene: NA; abundance: NA; v_gene: TRBV5-4; j_gene: TRBJ1-3; CDR3aa: ASSQGFDVVGNTIY
d_gene: NA; abundance: few; v_gene: TRBV6-5; j_gene: TRBJ2-2; CDR3aa: ASQRVPGELF
d_gene: TRBD1; abundance: many; v_gene: TRBV19; j_gene: TRBJ1-2; CDR3aa: ASTQKSPGQGNGYT
d_gene: TRBD2; abundance: few; v_gene: TRBV5-4; j_gene: TRBJ2-5; CDR3aa: ASSDTSGRRRGSQY
d_gene: TRBD1; abundance: few; v_gene: TRBV7-2; j_gene: TRBJ2-1; CDR3aa: ASSTGASGEQF
d_gene: TRBD1; abundance: NA; v_gene: TRBV11-2; j_gene: TRBJ2-1; CDR3aa: ASSFQLDRGGNEQF